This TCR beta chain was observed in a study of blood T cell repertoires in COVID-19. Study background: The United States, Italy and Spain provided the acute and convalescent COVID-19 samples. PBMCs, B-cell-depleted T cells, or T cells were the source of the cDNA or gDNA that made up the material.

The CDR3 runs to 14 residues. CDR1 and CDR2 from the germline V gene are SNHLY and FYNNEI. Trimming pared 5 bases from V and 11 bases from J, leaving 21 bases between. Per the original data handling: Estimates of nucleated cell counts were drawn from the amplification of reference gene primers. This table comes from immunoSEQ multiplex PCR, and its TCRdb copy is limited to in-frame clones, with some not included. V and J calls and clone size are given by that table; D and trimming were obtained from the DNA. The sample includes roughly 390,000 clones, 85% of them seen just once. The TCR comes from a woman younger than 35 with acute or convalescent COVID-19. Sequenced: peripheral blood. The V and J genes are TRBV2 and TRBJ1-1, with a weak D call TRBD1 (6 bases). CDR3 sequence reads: CASSPGLPTGEAFF. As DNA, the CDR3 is TGTGCCAGCAGTCCGGGGTTACCGACAGGCGAGGCTTTCTTT.